This T cell receptor (beta chain) was captured by sequencing in a study of response to subunit inactivated influenza vaccine. TCRdb analysed the RT-PCR reads with MiXCR anew, one entry per CDR3 protein. The sample consists of roughly 630,000 distinct CDR3 sequences, around 15% of them appearing once. The study, taken as a whole, reports: Each seasonal flu vaccination may recruit only limited new T cells, authors suggested.

A word on this clonotype: Its antigen remains unknown.

The input for sequencing was PBMCs from blood, taken 14 to 15 days before vaccination. This receptor was obtained from a man aged 45-65 years who received an inactivated influenza vaccine.

For the CDR3, the DNA is TGTGCCAGCAGCCCTGGACCGACTCCTAACTACGAGCAGTACTTC. This codes for CASSPGPTPNYEQYF. The J gene is TRBJ2-7, the V gene TRBV5-6; D gene uncertain. Trimming stripped 4 bases from V and 3 bases from J, with 17 bases between. The germline gives CDR1 SGHDT, CDR2 YYEEEE. The CDR3 has 15 residues.